This T cell receptor (beta chain) emerged from a study of regulatory T cells in long-lasting Graves disease (dated by TCRdb to the early 2020s). Background for the entire study: Persistent Graves' disease was defined as persistently positive TSH receptor autoantibodies together with antithyroid drug treatment for over 5 years. A total of 33 samples were covered by TCR sequencing, comprising around 13 persistent and some 20 newly diagnosed Graves' disease patients. The study was registered as a clinical trial and conducted in China. Persistent Graves' disease patients in the clinical cohort had taken antithyroid drugs for approximately ten years on average. Persistent Graves' disease patients were compared with newly diagnosed Graves' disease patients by peripheral blood TCR sequencing and RNA sequencing.

From a lookup of the germline V gene (reference sequence), CDR1 and CDR2 are MNHNY and SVGAGI. The CDR3 runs 16 amino acids, cysteine and phenylalanine included. Solely the CDR3 DNA is kept, with 48 bases framed from the first base. General findings and caveats noted by the study authors: Sequencing and analysis were limited to the TCR beta chain. Compared with newly diagnosed patients, persistent Graves' disease patients had lower TCR Shannon entropy and fewer highly expanded clones, which suggests clonal expansion. The study examined only peripheral blood because the primary lesion, thyroid tissue, could not be accessed. As a limitation, the authors acknowledged that the small sample size may reduce accuracy. More public clonotypes were shared among persistent patients (roughly 2,700) than among newly diagnosed patients (966). Preferential use of TRBV28, TRBJ1-2 and TRBJ2-5 was observed in persistent disease, whereas TRBV20-1 and TRBJ2-1 were favored in newly diagnosed disease.

As for this clonotype: Its antigen is still unknown. This sequence may be a read error, since a much larger clone differs from it by one base.

The time point label, read with the paper, signifies: persistent/refractory GD, antithyroid drugs over 5 years with positive TRAb. For both TCR sequencing and RNA sequencing, RNA was extracted from PBMCs using TRIzol. The diagnosis of Graves' disease followed American Thyroid Association guidelines. Patients were recruited from an endocrinology department in Xi'an, China. From each patient, approximately 9.9 milliliters of peripheral blood was collected into an EDTA anticoagulant tube. PBMCs were isolated by Ficoll Paque Plus density gradient separation without further T cell sorting. An Agilent 2100 Bioanalyzer and agarose gel were used to check RNA quality, and a NanoDrop 2000 was used to measure RNA concentration. Library construction relied on multiplex PCR. Sequenced using an Illumina HiSeq 4000. iRepertoire HTBI primers and Arm-PCR amplification of CDR3 regions were used to construct TCR beta libraries. Before sequencing, the PCR products underwent gel purification. Regarding the original processing steps: Gene usage analysis of CDR3 amino acid clonotypes relied on the roughly 60 TRBV and fewer than 15 TRBJ segments identified across samples. COPE and FqMerger were used to merge the filtered high-quality paired reads into contigs. BLAST was used to align contigs to IMGT TRBV, TRBD and TRBJ reference genes, with CDR3 defined following IMGT. Any clonotype with a frequency above 0.1% was classified as a highly expanded clone. Shannon entropy was used to measure repertoire diversity, and the Gini coefficient was used to measure V-J evenness. Clonotypes shared by more than one individual were considered public. TCRdb itself trimmed the public reads at Q25 with fastp, ran MiXCR and retained productive beta chains. Merged by CDR3 protein, the rows form single entries marked with the most common genes and DNA. TCRdb, not the authors, supplied the V and J calls. In all, the sample holds some 340,000 distinct CDR3 sequences, and more than 20% of those were seen once. 25% to 30% of the sample belongs to the ten largest clones.

This material consisted of peripheral blood mononuclear cells (PBMCs), taken when the disease was refractory, from a patient treated with antithyroid drugs. This clonotype was sampled from a woman aged 40 to 50 with Graves disease. Donor details come from another sample of the same person, matched by shared clones. The chain uses TRBV6-6 and TRBJ2-7; TRBD1 is perhaps the D gene, given 5 matching bases. At the DNA level, the sequence is TGTCCCAGCAGTTACGTTTTCCTGGCAGGACACTACGAGCAGTACTTC. Its protein product is CPSSYVFLAGHYEQYF.